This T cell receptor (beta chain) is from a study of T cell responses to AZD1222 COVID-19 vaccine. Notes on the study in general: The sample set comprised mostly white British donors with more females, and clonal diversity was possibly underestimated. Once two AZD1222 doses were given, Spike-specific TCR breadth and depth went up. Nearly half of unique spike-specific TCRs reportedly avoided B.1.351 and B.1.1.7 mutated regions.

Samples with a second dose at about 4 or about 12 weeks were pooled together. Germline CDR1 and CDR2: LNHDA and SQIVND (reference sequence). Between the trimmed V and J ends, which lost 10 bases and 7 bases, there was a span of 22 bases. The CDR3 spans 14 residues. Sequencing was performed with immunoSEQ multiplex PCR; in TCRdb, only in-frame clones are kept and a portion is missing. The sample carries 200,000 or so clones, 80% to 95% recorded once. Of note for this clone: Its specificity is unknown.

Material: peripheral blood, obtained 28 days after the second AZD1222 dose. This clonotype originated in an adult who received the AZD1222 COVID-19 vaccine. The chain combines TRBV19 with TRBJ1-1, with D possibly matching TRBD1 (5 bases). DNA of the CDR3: TGTGCCACCACCGAGAGGGTCCAGGGAAATGAAGCTTTCTTT. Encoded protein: CATTERVQGNEAFF.